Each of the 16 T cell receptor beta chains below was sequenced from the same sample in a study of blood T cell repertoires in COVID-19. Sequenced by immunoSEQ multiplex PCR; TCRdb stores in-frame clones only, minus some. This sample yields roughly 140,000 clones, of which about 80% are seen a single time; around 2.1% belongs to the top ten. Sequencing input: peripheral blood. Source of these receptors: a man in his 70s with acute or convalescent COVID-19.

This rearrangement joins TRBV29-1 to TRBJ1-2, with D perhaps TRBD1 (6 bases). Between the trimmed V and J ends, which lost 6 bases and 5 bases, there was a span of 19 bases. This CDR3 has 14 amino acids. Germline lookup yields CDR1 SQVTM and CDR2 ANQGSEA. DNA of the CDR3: TGCAGCGTGGAACCGGGGGGGGCTCGGTATGGCTACACCTTC. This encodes CSVEPGGARYGYTF. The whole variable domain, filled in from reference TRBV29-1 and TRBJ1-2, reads SAVISQKPSRDICQRGTSLTIQCQVDSQVTMMFWYRQQPGQSLTLIATANQGSEATYESGFVIDKFPISRPNLTFSTLTVSNMSPEDSSIYLCSVEPGGARYGYTFGSGTRLTVV.

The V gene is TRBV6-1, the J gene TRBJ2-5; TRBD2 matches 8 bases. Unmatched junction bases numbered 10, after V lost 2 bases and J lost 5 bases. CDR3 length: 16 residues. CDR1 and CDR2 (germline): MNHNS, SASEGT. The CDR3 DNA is TGTGCCAGCAGTGAATGGAGCGGGACTAGGAGGGAGACCCAGTACTTC. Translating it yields CASSEWSGTRRETQYF.

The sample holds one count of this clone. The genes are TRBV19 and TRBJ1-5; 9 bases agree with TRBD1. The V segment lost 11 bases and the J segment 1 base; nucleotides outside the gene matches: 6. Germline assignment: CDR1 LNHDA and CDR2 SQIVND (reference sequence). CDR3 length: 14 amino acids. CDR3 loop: CAGGDRASNQPQHF. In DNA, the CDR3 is TGTGCCGGGGGGGACAGGGCAAGCAATCAGCCCCAGCATTTT. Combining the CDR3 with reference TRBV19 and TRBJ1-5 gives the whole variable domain DGGITQSPKYLFRKEGQNVTLSCEQNLNHDAMYWYRQDPGQGLRLIYYSQIVNDFQKGDIAEGYSVSREKKESFPLTVTSAQKNPTAFYLCAGGDRASNQPQHFGDGTRLSIL.

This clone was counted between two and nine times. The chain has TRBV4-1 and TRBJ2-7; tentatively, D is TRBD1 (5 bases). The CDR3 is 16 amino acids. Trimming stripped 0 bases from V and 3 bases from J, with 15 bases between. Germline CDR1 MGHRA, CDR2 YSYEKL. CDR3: CASSQDSSGQYYEQYF. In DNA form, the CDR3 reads TGCGCCAGCAGCCAAGATAGTTCCGGACAATACTACGAGCAGTACTTC.

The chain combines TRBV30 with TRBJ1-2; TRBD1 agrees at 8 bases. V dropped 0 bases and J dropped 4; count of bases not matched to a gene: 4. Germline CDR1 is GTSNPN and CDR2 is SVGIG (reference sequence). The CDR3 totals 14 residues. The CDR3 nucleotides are TGTGCCTGGAGTGTCGACAGGGGATTCTATGGCTACACCTTC. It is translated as CAWSVDRGFYGYTF.

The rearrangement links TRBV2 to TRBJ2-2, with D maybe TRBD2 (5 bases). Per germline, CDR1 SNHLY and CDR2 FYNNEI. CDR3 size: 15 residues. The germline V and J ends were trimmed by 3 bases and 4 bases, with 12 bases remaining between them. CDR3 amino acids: CASSENGDSTGELFF. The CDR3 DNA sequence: TGTGCCAGCAGTGAGAACGGGGATTCCACCGGGGAGCTGTTTTTT.

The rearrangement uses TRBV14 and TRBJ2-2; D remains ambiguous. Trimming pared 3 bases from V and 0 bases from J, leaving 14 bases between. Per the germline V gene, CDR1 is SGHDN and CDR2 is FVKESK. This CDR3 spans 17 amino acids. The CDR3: CASSHPQSSTNTGELFF. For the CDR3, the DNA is TGTGCCAGCAGCCACCCACAGAGTTCAACGAACACCGGGGAGCTGTTTTTT.

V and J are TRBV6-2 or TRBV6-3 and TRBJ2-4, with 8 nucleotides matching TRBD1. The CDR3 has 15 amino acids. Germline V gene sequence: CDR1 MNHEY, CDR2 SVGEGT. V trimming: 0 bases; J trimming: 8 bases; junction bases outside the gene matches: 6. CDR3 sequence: CASSYSIGQGDIQYF. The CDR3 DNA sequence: TGTGCCAGCAGTTACTCGATTGGACAGGGAGACATTCAGTACTTC.

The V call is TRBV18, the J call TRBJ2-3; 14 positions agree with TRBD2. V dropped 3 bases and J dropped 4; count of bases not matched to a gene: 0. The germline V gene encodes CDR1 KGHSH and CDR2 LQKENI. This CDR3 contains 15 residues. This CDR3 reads CASSPGLAGADTQYF. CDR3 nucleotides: TGTGCCAGCTCACCGGGACTAGCGGGAGCAGATACGCAGTATTTT.

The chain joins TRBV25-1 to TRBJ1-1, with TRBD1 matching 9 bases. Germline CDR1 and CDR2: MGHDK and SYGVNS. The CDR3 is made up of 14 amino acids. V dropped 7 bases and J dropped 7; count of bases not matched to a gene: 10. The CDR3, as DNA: TGTGCCAGCACGGCTACAGGGGGCTTTGGTGAAGCTTTCTTT. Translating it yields CASTATGGFGEAFF.

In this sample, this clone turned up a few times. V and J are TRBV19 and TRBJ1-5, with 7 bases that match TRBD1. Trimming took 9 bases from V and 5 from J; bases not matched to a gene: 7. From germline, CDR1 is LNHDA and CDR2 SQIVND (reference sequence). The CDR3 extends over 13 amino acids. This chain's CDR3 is CASQGGFDQPQHF. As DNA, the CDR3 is TGTGCCAGCCAGGGGGGATTTGATCAGCCCCAGCATTTT.

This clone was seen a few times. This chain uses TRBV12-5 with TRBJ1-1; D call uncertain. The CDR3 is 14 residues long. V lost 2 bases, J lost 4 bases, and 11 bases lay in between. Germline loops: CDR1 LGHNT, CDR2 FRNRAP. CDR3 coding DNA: TGTGCTAGTGGTTTGAGGGTAGCGGGCACTGAAGCTTTCTTT. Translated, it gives CASGLRVAGTEAFF.

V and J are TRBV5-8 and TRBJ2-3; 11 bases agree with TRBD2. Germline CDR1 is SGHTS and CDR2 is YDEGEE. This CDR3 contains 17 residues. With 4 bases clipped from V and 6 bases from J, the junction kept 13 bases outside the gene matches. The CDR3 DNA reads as TGTGCCAGCAGCCCCGGGACTAGCGGTTCCACCCAGGATACGCAGTATTTT. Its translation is CASSPGTSGSTQDTQYF.

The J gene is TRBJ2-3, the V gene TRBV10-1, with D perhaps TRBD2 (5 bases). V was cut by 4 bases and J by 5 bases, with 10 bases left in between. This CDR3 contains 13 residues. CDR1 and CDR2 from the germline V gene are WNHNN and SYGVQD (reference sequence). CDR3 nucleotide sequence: TGCGCCAGCAGTGCGCGAGGGAGAGATACGCAGTATTTT. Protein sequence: CASSARGRDTQYF.

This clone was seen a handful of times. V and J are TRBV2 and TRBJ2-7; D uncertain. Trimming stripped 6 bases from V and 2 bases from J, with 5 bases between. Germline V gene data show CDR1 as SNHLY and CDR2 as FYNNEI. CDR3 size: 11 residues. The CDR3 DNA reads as TGTGCCAGCAGATACACCTACGAGCAGTACTTC. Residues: CASRYTYEQYF.

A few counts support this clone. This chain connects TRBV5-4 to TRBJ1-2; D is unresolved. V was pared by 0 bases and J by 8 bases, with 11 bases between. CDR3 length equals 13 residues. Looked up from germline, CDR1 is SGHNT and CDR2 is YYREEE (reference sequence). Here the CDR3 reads CASSLGQSWGYTF. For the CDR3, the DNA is TGTGCCAGCAGCTTGGGGCAGTCCTGGGGCTACACCTTC.